This entry describes one TCR beta chain. Profiling relied on immunoSEQ multiplex PCR, and the TCRdb table lists in-frame clones only, not all of them. The sample contains 2,100,000 or so clones, approximately 96% of which appear only once. Germline V lookup: CDR1 ENHRY, CDR2 SYGVKD. This CDR3 comprises 14 residues. V shed 11 bases and J shed 3 bases, with 17 bases lying between them. The sample comes from a study of shared clonotypes between healthy human individuals. Free of recent acute infections or vaccinations, the donors were healthy HIV-negative adults. Sequenced material: naive CD4+ T cells sorted from blood. Regarding subset: CD45RA+ positively selected. The source is a man aged 18 to 35 in good health. V and J are TRBV10-3 and TRBJ1-5; the D is unclear. The DNA for the CDR3 is TGTGCCGCATCCGTGACGTGGAACAATCAGCCCCAGCATTTT. Protein product: CAASVTWNNQPQHF.